These 23 T cell receptor beta chains share one sample of origin, sequenced in a study of PD-1 blockade in classical Hodgkin lymphoma. Time point described: newly diagnosed, previously untreated cHL patient sample. Magnetic depletion of unwanted cells isolated CD4+ T cells from thawed PBMCs. Method: immunoSEQ multiplex PCR; TCRdb's copy keeps in-frame clones and lacks some. The sample holds under 35,000 clones, about 85% seen once. Input material: CD4+ T cells from blood. The receptors originated from a human donor with classical Hodgkin lymphoma.

This clone has only one observation. The V and J genes are TRBV5-1 and TRBJ2-1; D is possibly TRBD1 or TRBD2 (5 bases each). The CDR3 extends over 15 amino acids. CDR1 is SGHRS, CDR2 YFSETQ, per germline. With 0 bases removed from V and 4 bases from J, the gap between germline ends came to 11 bases. The CDR3: CASSLGGTLYNEQFF. CDR3 in DNA: TGCGCCAGCAGCTTGGGAGGGACCCTTTACAATGAGCAGTTCTTC.

The V gene is TRBV6-6, the J gene TRBJ1-2; D is unresolved. Germline V CDR1 and CDR2: MNHNY, SVGAGI (reference sequence). The V end was cut by 0 bases, the J end by 3 bases, with 11 bases between. This CDR3 contains 15 residues. The CDR3 is CASSYSSRIHYGYTF. The CDR3 nucleotides are TGTGCCAGCAGTTACTCATCCAGGATCCACTATGGCTACACCTTC.

V gene TRBV10-3 combines with J gene TRBJ2-1, with TRBD2 matching over 9 bases. CDR3 length: 18 residues. Germline values: CDR1 ENHRY, CDR2 SYGVKD. V shed 8 bases and J 0 bases; nucleotides not matched to a gene: 14. As DNA, the CDR3 is TGTGCCATCGTGGGGGGGAGACTAGCGGTTAGCTCCTACAATGAGCAGTTCTTC. Its translation: CAIVGGRLAVSSYNEQFF.

The rearrangement links TRBV6-4 to TRBJ2-2, with unresolved D. Trimming shortened V by 2 bases and J by 0 bases, and 4 bases separated the two germline ends. Per the germline V gene, CDR1 is MRHNA and CDR2 is SNTAGT. The CDR3 totals 14 residues. CDR3 bases: TGTGCCAGCAGTGACACGGCGAACACCGGGGAGCTGTTTTTT. Translated, it gives CASSDTANTGELFF.

The chain combines TRBV6-6 with TRBJ2-1; either TRBD1 or TRBD2 may fit D (6 bases each). Germline assignment: CDR1 MNHNY and CDR2 SVGAGI (reference sequence). The CDR3 has 16 residues. Trimming cost V 0 bases and J 10 bases, with 19 bases left between them. In nucleotides, the CDR3 is TGTGCCAGCAGTTACTCCATTATAGGGGGGATCGGGGAGCAGTTCTTC. The encoded protein is CASSYSIIGGIGEQFF.

This clone turned up a few times. The V and J genes are TRBV29-1 and TRBJ1-2; D call uncertain. Trimming removed 7 bases at V and 3 bases at J, with 3 bases between. The germline CDR1 and CDR2 sequences are SQVTM and ANQGSEA. The CDR3 is 9 residues long. The CDR3 sequence: CSADYGYTF. The CDR3 DNA is TGCAGCGCCGACTATGGCTACACCTTC.

The chain has TRBV5-1 and TRBJ2-1, with TRBD2 as a possible D gene (6 bases). V lost 0 bases and J lost 5, with 15 bases in between. The CDR3 has 16 residues. CDR1 and CDR2 from the germline V gene are SGHRS and YFSETQ. CDR3 DNA: TGCGCCAGCAGCTTGGTCGGGGGATCGGTAGACAATGAGCAGTTCTTC. The encoded protein is CASSLVGGSVDNEQFF. Full variable domain (remainder filled in from reference TRBV5-1 and TRBJ2-1): KAGVTQTPRYLIKTRGQQVTLSCSPISGHRSVSWYQQTPGQGLQFLFEYFSETQRNKGNFPGRFSGRQFSNSRSEMNVSTLELGDSALYLCASSLVGGSVDNEQFFGPGTRLTVL.

CDR3 DNA: TGTGCCAGCTCACCCCACGGGAACACTGAAGCTTTCTTT. Translation gives CASSPHGNTEAFF. The chain employs TRBV18 and TRBJ1-1; D unclear. Trimming removed 3 bases at V and 1 base at J, with 6 bases between. CDR1 and CDR2 from the germline V gene are KGHSH and LQKENI. The CDR3 length is 13 residues.

This clone has more than one count but fewer than ten. CDR3 DNA sequence: TGCACCCGCCCCGTCATCGGCGGGAGCCCTTTGTACTTC. Protein: CTRPVIGGSPLYF. The V gene is TRBV1, the J gene TRBJ2-7; the table calls TRBD2, which could not be checked here. TRBV1 is deemed a pseudogene. This CDR3 has 13 residues.

This chain uses TRBV27 with TRBJ1-5; D remains unclear. CDR1 is MNHEY, CDR2 SMNVEV, per germline (reference sequence). The CDR3 length is 16 residues. Trimming took 5 bases from V and 0 from J, leaving 14 bases between them. This CDR3 is CASSPGGRVSNQPQHF. CDR3 DNA: TGTGCCAGCAGTCCCGGAGGGAGGGTTAGCAATCAGCCCCAGCATTTT.

The chain has TRBV5-1 and TRBJ2-1; D call uncertain. V was shortened by 4 bases and J by 8 bases, with 16 bases between the two germline ends. Germline lookup yields CDR1 SGHRS and CDR2 YFSETQ. The CDR3 runs 14 residues. The DNA for the CDR3 is TGCGCCAGCAGCCCAACCCGGTTAGAGCATGAGCAGTTCTTC. This codes for CASSPTRLEHEQFF.

The chain has TRBV29-1 and TRBJ1-5; D might be TRBD1 (6 bases). Trimming removed 6 bases from V and 1 base from J, with 19 bases in between. This CDR3 comprises 16 residues. Per the germline V gene, CDR1 is SQVTM and CDR2 is ANQGSEA. CDR3 loop: CSVKDRDTGSNQPQHF. Here the CDR3 DNA reads TGCAGCGTCAAAGACCGGGACACCGGGAGCAATCAGCCCCAGCATTTT.

The chain links TRBV19 to TRBJ1-1, with no clear D. This CDR3 region has 14 residues. Germline-derived CDR1 and CDR2 are LNHDA and SQIVND (reference sequence). Trimming took off 8 bases at V and 4 bases at J, with 17 bases between the two ends. The CDR3 nucleotides are TGTGCCAGTGTCCGAGAGGGCAGTAGCACTGAAGCTTTCTTT. As protein: CASVREGSSTEAFF.

This chain links TRBV4-1 with TRBJ2-5, with 12 bases fitting TRBD1. The CDR3 has 16 amino acids. Germline V gene sequence: CDR1 MGHRA, CDR2 YSYEKL. V was pared by 4 bases and J by 3 bases, with 6 bases of the junction left unmatched. CDR3 in amino acids: CASSRPGQGAEETQYF. CDR3 nucleotide sequence: TGCGCCAGCAGCCGGCCGGGACAGGGGGCGGAAGAGACCCAGTACTTC.

The chain couples TRBV2 to TRBJ2-1, with D unclear. The CDR3 runs to 15 residues. Germline loops: CDR1 SNHLY, CDR2 FYNNEI. The V end lost 2 bases, the J end lost 0 bases, and 8 bases lay between the germline ends. Here the CDR3 reads CASSEIVSSYNEQFF. DNA for the CDR3: TGTGCCAGCAGTGAAATCGTGAGCTCCTACAATGAGCAGTTCTTC. Based on the CDR3 plus reference TRBV2 and TRBJ2-1, the full variable domain is EPEVTQTPSHQVTQMGQEVILRCVPISNHLYFYWYRQILGQKVEFLVSFYNNEISEKSEIFDDQFSVERPDGSNFTLKIRSTKLEDSAMYFCASSEIVSSYNEQFFGPGTRLTVL.

This chain joins TRBV11-2 and TRBJ1-3; 8 nucleotides agree with TRBD1. Germline V gives CDR1 SGHAT, CDR2 FQNNGV. The length of the CDR3 is 14 residues. The trim removed 7 bases at V and 4 bases at J, leaving 6 bases unmatched. CDR3 sequence: CASTQGATGNTIYF. CDR3 DNA sequence: TGTGCCAGCACGCAGGGGGCGACGGGAAACACCATATATTTT. The variable domain in full, completed from reference TRBV11-2 and TRBJ1-3, reads EAGVAQSPRYKIIEKRQSVAFWCNPISGHATLYWYQQILGQGPKLLIQFQNNGVVDDSQLPKDRFSAERLKGVDSTLKIQPAKLEDSAVYLCASTQGATGNTIYFGEGSWLTVV.

This chain uses TRBV5-1 with TRBJ2-1; TRBD2 aligns across 7 bases. Germline assignment: CDR1 SGHRS and CDR2 YFSETQ. The CDR3 is 15 amino acids. The V and J ends lost 0 bases and 4 bases, in that order; junction bases with no gene match: 4. The CDR3 loop reads CASSLEVGGYNEQFF. The CDR3 nucleotides read TGCGCCAGCAGCTTGGAAGTGGGAGGGTACAATGAGCAGTTCTTC.

This clone occurred once. V gene TRBV19 combines with J gene TRBJ1-1; D call uncertain. The germline gives CDR1 LNHDA, CDR2 SQIVND (reference sequence). V shed 1 base and J shed 3 bases, with 9 bases lying between them. There are 14 residues in the CDR3. The CDR3 reads CASSIVGSDTEAFF. CDR3 nucleotides: TGTGCCAGTAGTATAGTGGGGTCGGACACTGAAGCTTTCTTT.

V and J are TRBV19 and TRBJ1-5; D is uncertain. Germline-derived CDR1 and CDR2 are LNHDA and SQIVND (reference sequence). Between the trimmed V and J ends, which lost 2 bases and 7 bases, there was a span of 6 bases. The CDR3 totals 12 residues. The CDR3: CASSILRQPQHF. The CDR3 nucleotides are TGTGCCAGTAGTATATTGCGGCAGCCCCAGCATTTT.

The gene calls are TRBV4-2 and TRBJ2-7; 9 positions agree with TRBD2. Trimming removed 2 bases from V and 4 bases from J; junction bases left unmatched: 6. The CDR3 sequence is 15 residues long. Germline V gene data show CDR1 as LGHNA and CDR2 as YNFKEQ. CDR3 sequence: CASSQPGTSTYEQYF. For the CDR3, the DNA is TGTGCCAGCAGCCAACCCGGGACTAGCACTTACGAGCAGTACTTC.

The chain uses TRBV6-5 and TRBJ2-1; 10 nucleotides match TRBD2. The trim removed 0 bases at V and 8 bases at J, leaving 7 bases unmatched. This CDR3 comprises 16 residues. CDR1 is MNHEY, CDR2 SVGAGI, per germline. In nucleotides, the CDR3 is TGTGCCAGCAGTTACTCTCCTAGCGGGAGTTCAGATGAGCAGTTCTTC. This codes for CASSYSPSGSSDEQFF.

Here the CDR3 DNA reads TGCGCCAGCAGCCGACAGACGGTTCAAGGAAACACCATATATTTT. This sequence encodes CASSRQTVQGNTIYF. This sequence joins TRBV4-1 and TRBJ1-3, with D perhaps TRBD1 (5 bases). This CDR3 spans 15 amino acids. CDR1 and CDR2 (germline): MGHRA, YSYEKL. The ends were cut back, 4 bases at V and 4 bases at J, with 14 bases in the middle.

The V call is TRBV7-2, the J call TRBJ1-3, with D hard to call. The V gene's germline CDR1 is SGHTA and CDR2 FQGNSA. The CDR3 sequence is 14 residues long. Trimming took 3 bases from V and 2 from J, leaving 8 bases between them. In DNA, the CDR3 is TGTGCCAGCAGCTTTAGTCCGGCTGGAAACACCATATATTTT. It translates to CASSFSPAGNTIYF.